These T cell receptor beta chains were read from a single sample in a study of regulatory T cells in long-lasting Graves disease. TCRdb processed the multiplex PCR reads anew with MiXCR; each CDR3 protein has one entry. The sample records over 350,000 distinct CDR3 sequences, around 16% being singletons. This sample also appeared in a second study, on T cells in Graves' hyperthyroidism and ophthalmopathy.

The source was peripheral blood mononuclear cells (PBMCs), collected at new diagnosis, from a patient treated with antithyroid drugs. The receptors derive from a woman between 40 and 50 years old with Graves disease. The CDR3 runs from the conserved cysteine through the conserved F or W. The D gene is left open where the match is weak. Rows may omit the clone size; those that give it use once, few, many or a size class.

V,size,D,J,DNA,CDR3
TRBV11-2,many,TRBD1,TRBJ1-2,TGTGCCAGCAGCCCCCGACAGGGCGACCCCCTCGGCTACACCTTC,CASSPRQGDPLGYTF
TRBV11-3,many,TRBD2,TRBJ2-1,TGTGCCAGCAGCTTAGTGGTGGTAGCGGGAGGATACAATGAGCAGTTCTTC,CASSLVVVAGGYNEQFF
TRBV12-3/TRBV12-4,many,TRBD1,TRBJ1-3,TGTGCCAGCAGTTTAGTCCTGAGGGGGCCAGGAAACACCATATATTTT,CASSLVLRGPGNTIYF
TRBV10-3,NA,NA,TRBJ1-3,TGTGCCATTAGACAGGCCAGCTCTGGAAACACCATATATTTT,CAIRQASSGNTIYF
TRBV12-3/TRBV12-4,many,NA,TRBJ2-2,TGTGCCAGCAGTTTGGGCATCCCCGGGGAGCTGTTTTTT,CASSLGIPGELFF
TRBV9,few,TRBD2,TRBJ2-5,TGTGCCAGCAGCGTAGGGGATAGCGGGAGTGAGACCCAGTACTTC,CASSVGDSGSETQYF
TRBV19,few,TRBD2,TRBJ2-7,TGTGCCAGTAGTCAAATAGCGGGAGGACCCTACGAGCAGTACTTC,CASSQIAGGPYEQYF
TRBV20-1,NA,NA,TRBJ1-1,TGCAGTGCTAGAGGCCGCGGGACGAACACTGAAGCTTTCTTT,CSARGRGTNTEAFF
TRBV20-1,NA,TRBD2,TRBJ2-5,TGCAGTGCTAGAGACCTTCAGGGCGGGGGGTCTCAAGAGACCCAGTACTTC,CSARDLQGGGSQETQYF
TRBV6-9,NA,NA,TRBJ2-3,TGTGCCAGCAGTTTGACTACCACGCTGGATACGCAGTATTTT,CASSLTTTLDTQYF
TRBV18,few,TRBD1,TRBJ2-7,TGTGCCAGCTGCTTAGCGACAGGGGATTTCTCGTACTTC,CASCLATGDFSYF
TRBV13,few,NA,TRBJ2-3,TGTGCCAGCAGCGCGCGGGGCGTGCATCAACCACTAACCACAGATACGCAGTATTTT,CASSARGVHQPLTTDTQYF
TRBV7-2,many,NA,TRBJ2-1,TGTGCCAGCAGCTTATCCGGGGAGGCCTCCTACAATGAGCAGTTCTTC,CASSLSGEASYNEQFF
TRBV10-3,many,TRBD1,TRBJ2-5,TGTGCCATCAGTGTCGGACAGGACCAAGAGACCCAGTACTTC,CAISVGQDQETQYF
TRBV9,few,TRBD1,TRBJ1-1,TGTGCCAGCAGCGTTGGGACAGGGCAAGATTTGACTGAAGCTTTCTTT,CASSVGTGQDLTEAFF
TRBV6-1,NA,NA,TRBJ1-1,TGTGCCAGCAGACCTTTTGCATCAGGGGTGAACACTGAAGCTTTCTTT,CASRPFASGVNTEAFF
TRBV5-4,few,NA,TRBJ2-7,TGTGCCAGCACCCTTTACCCCTCCTACGAGCAGTACTTC,CASTLYPSYEQYF
TRBV6-1,few,NA,TRBJ1-5,TGTGCCAGCAGCAAAGAGGGGTTTAGTCAGCCCCAGCATTTT,CASSKEGFSQPQHF
TRBV7-9,few,TRBD1,TRBJ2-3,TGTGCCAGCAGCTTAGCGGGCCAGGGGGCGACAGATACGCAGTATTTT,CASSLAGQGATDTQYF
TRBV12-5,many,NA,TRBJ2-1,TGTGCTAGTGGTCCGGCCATTTACAATGAGCAGTTCTTC,CASGPAIYNEQFF
TRBV10-1,NA,TRBD1,TRBJ2-2,TGCGCCAGCAGTGCCGGGACAGGGTTCTCCGGGGAGCTGTTTTTT,CASSAGTGFSGELFF
TRBV20-1,NA,NA,TRBJ2-5,TGCAGTGCGACCGGGACTGAATCGACCCAGTACTTC,CSATGTESTQYF
TRBV12-3/TRBV12-4,many,NA,TRBJ1-5,TGTGCCATTAGCCTGAGGCAGGGTCAGCCCCAGCATTTT,CAISLRQGQPQHF
TRBV5-8,many,NA,TRBJ2-5,TGTGCCAACAGCTTTCATCAGGACCGGGGCGAGACCCAGTACTTC,CANSFHQDRGETQYF
TRBV3-1,many,TRBD1,TRBJ1-3,TGTGCCAGCAGCCTCTATGACAGGGCGGTTGGAAACACCATATATTTT,CASSLYDRAVGNTIYF
TRBV2,many,NA,TRBJ2-1,TGTGCCAGCTTCTGGACGATTTCGATGGATGAGCAGTTCTTC,CASFWTISMDEQFF
TRBV5-1,many,NA,TRBJ2-1,TGCGCCAGCAGCCCCGATAGCGGCTCCTACAATGAGCAGTTCTTC,CASSPDSGSYNEQFF
TRBV9,many,NA,TRBJ2-1,TGTGCCAGCAGCGTCGGCCCGACGCAAGAGCAGTTCTTC,CASSVGPTQEQFF
TRBV24-1,NA,NA,TRBJ1-2,TGTGCCACCAGTGATAACCGGGATAACTATGGCTACACCTTC,CATSDNRDNYGYTF
TRBV20-1,many,NA,TRBJ2-5,TGCAGTGCTAGAGGGACAGCCCATAACAGTGTCCAAGAGACCCAGTACTTC,CSARGTAHNSVQETQYF
TRBV12-3/TRBV12-4,many,NA,TRBJ1-2,TGTGCCAGCAGTGTACAGGCGAACTATGGCTACACCTTC,CASSVQANYGYTF
TRBV30,many,NA,TRBJ1-2,TGTGCCTGGGACGGAGCTAACTATGGCTACACCTTC,CAWDGANYGYTF